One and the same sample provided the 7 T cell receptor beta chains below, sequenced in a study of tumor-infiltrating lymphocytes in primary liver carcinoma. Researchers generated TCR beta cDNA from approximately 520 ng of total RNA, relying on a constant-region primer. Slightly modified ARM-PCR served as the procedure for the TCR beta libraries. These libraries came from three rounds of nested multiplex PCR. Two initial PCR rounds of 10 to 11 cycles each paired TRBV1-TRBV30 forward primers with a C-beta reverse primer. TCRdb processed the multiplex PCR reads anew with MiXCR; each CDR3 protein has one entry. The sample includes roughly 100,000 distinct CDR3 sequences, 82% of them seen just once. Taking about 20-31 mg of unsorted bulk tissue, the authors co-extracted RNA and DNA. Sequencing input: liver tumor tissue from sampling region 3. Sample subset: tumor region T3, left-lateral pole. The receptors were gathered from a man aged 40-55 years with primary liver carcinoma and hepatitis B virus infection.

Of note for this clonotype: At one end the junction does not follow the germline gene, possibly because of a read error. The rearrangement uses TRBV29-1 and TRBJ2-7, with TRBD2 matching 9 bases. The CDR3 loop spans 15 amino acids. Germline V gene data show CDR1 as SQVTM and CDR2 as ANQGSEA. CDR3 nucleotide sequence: TGCAGGGTTGAAGATGACCTAGCGGGGTCCTACGAGCAGTACTTC. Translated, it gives CRVEDDLAGSYEQYF.

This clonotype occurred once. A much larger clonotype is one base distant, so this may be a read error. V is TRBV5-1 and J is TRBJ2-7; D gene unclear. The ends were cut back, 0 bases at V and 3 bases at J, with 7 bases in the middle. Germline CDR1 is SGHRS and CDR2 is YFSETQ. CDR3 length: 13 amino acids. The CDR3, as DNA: TGCGCCAGCAGCTTGGTGACGTTCTACGAGCAGTACTTC. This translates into CASSLVTFYEQYF.

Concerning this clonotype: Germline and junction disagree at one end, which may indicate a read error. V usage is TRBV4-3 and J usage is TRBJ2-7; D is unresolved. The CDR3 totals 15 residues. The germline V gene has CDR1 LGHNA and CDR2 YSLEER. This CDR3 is CTSSQDVSRSYEQYF. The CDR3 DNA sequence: TGCACCAGCAGCCAAGATGTTTCCAGATCCTACGAGCAGTACTTC.

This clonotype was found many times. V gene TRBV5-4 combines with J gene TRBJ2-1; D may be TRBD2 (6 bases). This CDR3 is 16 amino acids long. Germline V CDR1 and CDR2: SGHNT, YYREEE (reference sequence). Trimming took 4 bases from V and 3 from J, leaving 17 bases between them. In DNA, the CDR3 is TGTGCCAGCAGCGCCAGGAGGGGAGTGAGCTACAATGAGCAGTTCTTC. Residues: CASSARRGVSYNEQFF.

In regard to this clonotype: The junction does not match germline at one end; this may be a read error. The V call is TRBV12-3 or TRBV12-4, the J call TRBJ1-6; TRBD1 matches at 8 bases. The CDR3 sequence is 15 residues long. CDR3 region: CTSSPPGQDNSPLHF. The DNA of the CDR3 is TGTACCAGCAGTCCGCCGGGACAGGATAATTCACCCCTCCACTTT.

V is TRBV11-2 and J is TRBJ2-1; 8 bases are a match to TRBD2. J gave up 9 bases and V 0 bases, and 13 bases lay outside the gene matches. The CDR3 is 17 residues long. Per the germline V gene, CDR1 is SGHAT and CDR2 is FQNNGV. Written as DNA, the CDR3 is TGTGCCAGCAGCTTAGATATGGGCGGGAGGTTCTGCAGTGAGCAGTTCTTC. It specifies CASSLDMGGRFCSEQFF.

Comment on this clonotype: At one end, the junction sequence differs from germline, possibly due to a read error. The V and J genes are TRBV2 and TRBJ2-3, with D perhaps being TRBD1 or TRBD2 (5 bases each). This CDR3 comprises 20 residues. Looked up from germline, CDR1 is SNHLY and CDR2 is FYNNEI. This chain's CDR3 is CASSEDSGTSGRESTETQYF. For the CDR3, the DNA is TGTGCCAGCAGTGAAGACAGCGGTACGAGCGGCAGGGAGAGCACAGAAACGCAGTATTTT.